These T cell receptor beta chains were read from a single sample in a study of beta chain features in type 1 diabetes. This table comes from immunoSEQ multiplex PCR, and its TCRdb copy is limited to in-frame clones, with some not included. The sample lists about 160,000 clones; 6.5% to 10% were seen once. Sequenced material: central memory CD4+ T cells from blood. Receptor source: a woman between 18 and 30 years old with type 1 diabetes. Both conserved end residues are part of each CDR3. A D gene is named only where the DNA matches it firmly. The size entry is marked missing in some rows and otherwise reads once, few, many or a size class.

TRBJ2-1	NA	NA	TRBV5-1	TGCGCCAGCAGCTTCGGCGGGACTCCAACCTACAATGAGCAGTTCTTC	CASSFGGTPTYNEQFF
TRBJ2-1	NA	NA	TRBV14	TGTGCCAGCAGCCGCGCCCTTGTGGATGAGCAGTTCTTC	CASSRALVDEQFF
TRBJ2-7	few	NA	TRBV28	TGTGCCAGCAGTTTACAGGGCTACGAGCAGTACTTC	CASSLQGYEQYF
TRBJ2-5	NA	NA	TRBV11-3	TGTGCCAGCAGCTTAGTGGCAGAGACCCAGTACTTC	CASSLVAETQYF
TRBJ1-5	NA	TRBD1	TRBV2	TGTGCCAGCAGCGGACAGGTTGATCAGCCCCAGCATTTT	CASSGQVDQPQHF
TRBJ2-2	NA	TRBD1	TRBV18	TGTGCCAGCTCAGGACAGGGGAACACCGGGGAGCTGTTTTTT	CASSGQGNTGELFF
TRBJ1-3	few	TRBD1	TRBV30	TGTGCCTGGAGGGGGACAGGGACGGCAAACACCATATATTTT	CAWRGTGTANTIYF
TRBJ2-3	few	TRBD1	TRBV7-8	TGTGCCAGCCTGGGAAGGGGGGACAGGGTGACAGATACGCAGTATTTT	CASLGRGDRVTDTQYF
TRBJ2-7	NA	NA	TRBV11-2	TGTGCCAGCAGCTTAATGTCCGGAGGTACCTACGAGCAGTACTTC	CASSLMSGGTYEQYF
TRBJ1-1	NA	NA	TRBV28	TGTGCCAGCACTGGGTCGGGGTCGGCGGCTTTCTTT	CASTGSGSAAFF
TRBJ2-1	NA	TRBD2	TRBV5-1	TGCGCCAGCAGCATGCCGGGACTAGCGGGCTTTATGCACAATGAGCAGTTCTTC	CASSMPGLAGFMHNEQFF
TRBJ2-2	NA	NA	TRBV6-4	TGTGCCAGCAGTGAAGTCGGCACCGGGGAGCTGTTTTTT	CASSEVGTGELFF
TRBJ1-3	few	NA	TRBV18	TGTGCCAGCTCACCAAGAGGCATCGCTGGAAACACCATATATTTT	CASSPRGIAGNTIYF
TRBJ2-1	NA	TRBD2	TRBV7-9	TGTGCCAGCAGCTTAGAATTAACCAGCGGGACGTTCTTC	CASSLELTSGTFF
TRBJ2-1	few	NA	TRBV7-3	TGTGCCAGCAGTACCGGGTACAATGAGCAGTTCTTC	CASSTGYNEQFF
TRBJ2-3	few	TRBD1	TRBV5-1	TGCGCCAGCAGCAAAATGGGACAGGGTGGGTCAGATACGCAGTATTTT	CASSKMGQGGSDTQYF
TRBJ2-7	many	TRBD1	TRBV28	TGTGCCAGCAGCCCCCCGGGACAGGGAGTGGGCGGCTACGAGCAGTACTTC	CASSPPGQGVGGYEQYF
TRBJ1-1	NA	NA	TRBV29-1	TGCAGCATTGGAGGGGGACTGAACACTGAAGCTTTCTTT	CSIGGGLNTEAFF
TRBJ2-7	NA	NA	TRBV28	TGTGCCAGCACCCTTGGACTGGACCCCTACGAGCAGTACTTC	CASTLGLDPYEQYF
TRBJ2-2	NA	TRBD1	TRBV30	TGTGCCTGGAGTGAAAACAGGGGTGTCGGGGAGCTGTTTTTT	CAWSENRGVGELFF
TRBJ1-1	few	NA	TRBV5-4	TGTGCCAGCAGCTGGGAGGGAGGGAGCACTGAAGCTTTCTTT	CASSWEGGSTEAFF
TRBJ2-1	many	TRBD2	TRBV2	TGTGCCGCCCCGGGACTAGGTCCCCGGGCCGCCTACAATGAGCAGTTCTTC	CAAPGLGPRAAYNEQFF
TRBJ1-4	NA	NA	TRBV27	TGTGCCAGCAGTTTATCCCACAGATATAATGAAAAACTGTTTTTT	CASSLSHRYNEKLFF
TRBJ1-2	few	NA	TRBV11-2	TGTGCCAGCAGCCTCAAGGGGGGGATAGATAACTATGGCTACACCTTC	CASSLKGGIDNYGYTF
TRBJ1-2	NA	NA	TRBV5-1	TGCGCCAGCAGCCCCCGAAGTCAGGAGGACTATGGCTACACCTTC	CASSPRSQEDYGYTF
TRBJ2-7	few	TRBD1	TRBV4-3	TGCGCCAGCAGCCAGGAAACAGGGGACCAGTACTTC	CASSQETGDQYF
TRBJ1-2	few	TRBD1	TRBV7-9	TGTGCCAGCAGCTTAGGCGAGACAGGGAGAGGCTACACCTTC	CASSLGETGRGYTF
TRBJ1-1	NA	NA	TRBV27	TGTGCCAGCACGGGGGGGACCATGAACACTGAAGCTTTCTTT	CASTGGTMNTEAFF
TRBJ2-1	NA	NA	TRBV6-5	TGTGCCAGCAGCCCCCCGGGGGGCCTCAATGAGCAGTTCTTC	CASSPPGGLNEQFF
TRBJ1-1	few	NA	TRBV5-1	TGCGCCAGCAGCCCGACCCAGGGGAACACTGAAGCTTTCTTT	CASSPTQGNTEAFF
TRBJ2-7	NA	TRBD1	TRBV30	TGTGCCTGGCGGGGACAGATCTACGAGCAGTACTTC	CAWRGQIYEQYF
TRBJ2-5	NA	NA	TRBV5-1	TGCGCCAGCAGCTTGATGGGACATTTCCAAGAGACCCAGTACTTC	CASSLMGHFQETQYF
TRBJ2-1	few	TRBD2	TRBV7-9	TGTGCCAGCAGCCCTAGGGGACTAGCCTACAATGAGCAGTTCTTC	CASSPRGLAYNEQFF
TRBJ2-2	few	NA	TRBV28	TGTGCCAGCACGGTCCGGAACACCGGGGAGCTGTTTTTT	CASTVRNTGELFF
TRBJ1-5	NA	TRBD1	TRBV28	TGTGCCAGCAAACCAGGGGGTCTTAGCAATCAGCCCCAGCATTTT	CASKPGGLSNQPQHF
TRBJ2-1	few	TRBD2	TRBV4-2	TGTGCCAGCAGCCAACCGGTGCTAGCGGCCTACAATGAGCAGTTCTTC	CASSQPVLAAYNEQFF
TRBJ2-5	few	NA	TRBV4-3	TGCGCCAGCAGCCAGGGCTCCGGAACCCAGTACTTC	CASSQGSGTQYF
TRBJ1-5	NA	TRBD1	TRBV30	TGTGCCTGGAGTGTACAGGGGGTTAGCAATCAGCCCCAGCATTTT	CAWSVQGVSNQPQHF
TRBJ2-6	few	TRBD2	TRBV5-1	TGCGCCAGCTCGCGGGGGGCTGGGGCCAACGTCCTGACTTTC	CASSRGAGANVLTF
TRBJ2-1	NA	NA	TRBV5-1	TGCGCCAGCAGCTTGCCGTCTCTAGAATTCTACAATGAGCAGTTCTTC	CASSLPSLEFYNEQFF
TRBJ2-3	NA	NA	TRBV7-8	TGTGCCAGCAGCTTAGCCTACACAGATACGCAGTATTTT	CASSLAYTDTQYF
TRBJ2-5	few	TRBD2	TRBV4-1	TGCGCCAGCAGCCCGGCCGGGACTAGGGAGACCCAGTACTTC	CASSPAGTRETQYF
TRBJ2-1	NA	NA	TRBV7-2	TGTGCCAGCAGCTTAGGTCCTACCAACAATGAGCAGTTCTTC	CASSLGPTNNEQFF
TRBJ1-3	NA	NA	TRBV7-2	TGTGCCAGCAGCCGACAGGGAAACACCATATATTTT	CASSRQGNTIYF
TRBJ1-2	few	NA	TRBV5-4	TGTGCCAGCAGCTTGGATCGGGGCTATGGCTACACCTTC	CASSLDRGYGYTF
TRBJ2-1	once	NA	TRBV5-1	TGCGCCAGCAGCCCGGGGTCCTACAATGAGCAGTTCTTC	CASSPGSYNEQFF
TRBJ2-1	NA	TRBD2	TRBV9	TGTGCCAGCAGCGTGCCCTCAGCTAGCGGGGGGGCTAAGAATGAGCAGTTCTTC	CASSVPSASGGAKNEQFF
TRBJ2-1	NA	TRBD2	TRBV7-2	TGTGCCAGCATAGAGCGGGGGTTCAATGAGCAGTTCTTC	CASIERGFNEQFF
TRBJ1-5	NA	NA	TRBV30	TGTGCCTGGAGCCAATCGGGGATGGGGAATCAGCCCCAGCATTTT	CAWSQSGMGNQPQHF
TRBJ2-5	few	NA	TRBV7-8	TGTGCCAGCAGCTTCCAGGGGCGATGGGAAGAGACCCAGTACTTC	CASSFQGRWEETQYF
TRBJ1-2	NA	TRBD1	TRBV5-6	TGTGCCAGCAGCTTGCAGGGGGCCTATGGCTACACCTTC	CASSLQGAYGYTF
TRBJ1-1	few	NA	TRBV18	TGTGCCAGCAGGGGAGGCGGCACTGAAGCTTTCTTT	CASRGGGTEAFF
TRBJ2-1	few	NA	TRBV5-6	TGTGCCAGCAGCTTGGCAGGGCGAAAAGGTGAGCAGTTCTTC	CASSLAGRKGEQFF
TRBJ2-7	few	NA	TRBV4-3	TGCGCCAGCAGTACAAACATTATGGGGGGCGAGCAGTACTTC	CASSTNIMGGEQYF
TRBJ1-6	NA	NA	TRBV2	TGTGCCAGCATGGCAGGGGCCTTGAATTCACCCCTCCACTTT	CASMAGALNSPLHF
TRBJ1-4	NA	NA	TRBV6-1	TGTGCCAGCCGGACGCGGGCTAATGAAAAACTGTTTTTT	CASRTRANEKLFF
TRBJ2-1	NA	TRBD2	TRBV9	TGTGCCAGCAGCGTTTACACCGGGACTAGCGGCGAGCAGTTCTTC	CASSVYTGTSGEQFF
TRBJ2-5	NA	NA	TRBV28	TGTGCCAGCAGCTCACTAGTGTACCAAGAGACCCAGTACTTC	CASSSLVYQETQYF
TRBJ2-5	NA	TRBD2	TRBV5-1	TGCGCCAGCAGCTCGGCGGGGGTCCAAGAGACCCAGTACTTC	CASSSAGVQETQYF
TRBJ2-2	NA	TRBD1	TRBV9	TGTGCCAGCAGCGTAGGACAGGGGACCGGGGAGCTGTTTTTT	CASSVGQGTGELFF